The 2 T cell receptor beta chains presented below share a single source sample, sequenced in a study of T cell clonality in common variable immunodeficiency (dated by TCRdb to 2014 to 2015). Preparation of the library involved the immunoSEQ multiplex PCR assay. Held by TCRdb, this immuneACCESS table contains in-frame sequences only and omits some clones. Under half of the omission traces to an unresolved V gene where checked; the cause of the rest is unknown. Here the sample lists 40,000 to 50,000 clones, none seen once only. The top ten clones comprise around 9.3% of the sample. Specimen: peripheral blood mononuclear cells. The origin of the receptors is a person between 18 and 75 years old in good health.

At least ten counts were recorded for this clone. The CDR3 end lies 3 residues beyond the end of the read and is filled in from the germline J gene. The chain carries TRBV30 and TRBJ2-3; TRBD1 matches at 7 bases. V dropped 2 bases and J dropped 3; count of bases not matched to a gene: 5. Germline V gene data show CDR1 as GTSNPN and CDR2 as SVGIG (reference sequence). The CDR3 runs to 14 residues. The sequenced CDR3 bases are TGTGCCTGGAGTCCCGGGACAGTTACAGATACG. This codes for CAWSPGTVTDT. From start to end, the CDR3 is CAWSPGTVTDTQYF.

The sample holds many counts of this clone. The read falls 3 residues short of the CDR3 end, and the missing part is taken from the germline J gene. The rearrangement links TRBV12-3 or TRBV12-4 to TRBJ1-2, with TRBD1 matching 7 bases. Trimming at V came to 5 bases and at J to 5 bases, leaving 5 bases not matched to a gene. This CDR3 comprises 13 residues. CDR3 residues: CASSRQGRYGYTF. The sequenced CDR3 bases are TGTGCCAGCAGTCGACAGGGCCGGTATGGC.